This TCR beta chain was captured in a study of cytomegalovirus exposure and HLA in healthy donors. Study conclusions and caveats: In a later analysis, a genetic analysis reported fewer productive-TCR N-insertions in an Asian-associated ancestry cluster than the cohort average. Common viral pathogens (according to a later analysis) appeared linked to several of the most significant clusters. Later analysis demonstrated an association between a missense DCLRE1C variant and TCR beta V- and J-gene trimming.

Note on this clone: Its target is unknown.

Unrecorded immune exposures were likely, despite nominal health at sampling. CDR3 length: 16 residues. Germline V gene lookup returns CDR1 SGDLS and CDR2 YYNGEE. The V segment lost 5 bases and the J segment 6 bases; nucleotides outside the gene matches: 12. Researchers ran the PCR with 60 Vbeta and 13 Jbeta primers. Assay: immunoSEQ multiplex PCR; the TCRdb copy retains only in-frame clones and omits some. The top ten clones hold 2.5% to 3.5% of a sample with approximately 110,000 clones, 79% of them seen once. The TCR originated in a woman aged 18 to 35 in good health and CMV-seropositive. The rearrangement links TRBV9 to TRBJ2-3, with TRBD2 matching over 10 bases. The sequenced sample was PBMCs. This CDR3 reads CASSDPLAGVGDTQYF. CDR3 in DNA: TGTGCCAGCAGTGACCCCCTAGCGGGGGTAGGCGATACGCAGTATTTT.